This passage covers 10 T cell receptor beta chains from one sample sequenced in a study of early T cells in non-severe SARS-CoV-2 infection. TCRdb re-derived calls from the 5' RACE reads in MiXCR, one entry per CDR3 protein. The sample has 25,000 to 35,000 distinct CDR3 sequences, about 2.7% seen once. The sample was whole blood. The receptors were sampled from an adult who was a healthcare worker with PCR-confirmed SARS-CoV-2 infection or an uninfected control (not recorded which).

This clonotype was counted ten times or more. The V call is TRBV28, the J call TRBJ2-7, with 7 bases lining up with TRBD2. This CDR3 contains 15 residues. Germline V lookup: CDR1 MDHEN, CDR2 SYDVKM. Losses at the gene ends were 6 bases for V and 3 bases for J; bases not matched to a gene: 11. CDR3 bases: TGTGCCAGCAGCAGATCCCTGGGGGGGGGCTACGAGCAGTACGTC. It codes for CASSRSLGGGYEQYV.

This clonotype has a count of ten or more. The rearrangement uses TRBV20-1 and TRBJ1-1, with D tentatively TRBD1 (5 bases). The CDR3 extends over 13 amino acids. Germline assignment: CDR1 DFQATT and CDR2 SNEGSKA (reference sequence). Trimming cost V 2 bases and J 7 bases, with 14 bases left between them. CDR3 loop: CSARRDGMGEAFF. The CDR3 DNA is TGCAGTGCTAGACGGGACGGGATGGGTGAAGCTTTCTTT.

This clonotype was detected ten times or more. The CDR3 loop is CASSYRRRPDPYNEQFF. The CDR3 DNA sequence: TGTGCCAGCAGTTACCGGCGACGCCCCGACCCCTACAATGAGCAGTTCTTC. The chain is built from TRBV6-2 or TRBV6-3 and TRBJ2-1; D is uncertain. Trimming pared 2 bases from V and 2 bases from J, leaving 16 bases between. The CDR3 length is 17 residues. Germline lookup yields CDR1 MNHEY and CDR2 SVGEGT.

This clonotype was found many times. This chain joins TRBV30 and TRBJ1-2; weak D call: TRBD1 (6 bases). The V end was cut by 2 bases, the J end by 2 bases, with 9 bases between. There are 13 residues in the CDR3. Per the germline V gene, CDR1 is GTSNPN and CDR2 is SVGIG (reference sequence). CDR3: CAWSRTGNYGYTF. The CDR3 nucleotides read TGTGCCTGGAGTCGCACAGGGAACTATGGCTACACCTTC.

Ten or more counts support this clonotype. The rearrangement uses TRBV12-3 or TRBV12-4 and TRBJ2-3; 10 nucleotides line up with TRBD1. The CDR3 totals 14 residues. J lost 3 bases, V lost 5 bases, and 2 bases had no gene match. CDR3 nucleotides: TGTGCCAGCAGTGGGACAGGGGTGACAGATACGCAGTATTTT. This gives the protein CASSGTGVTDTQYF.

This clonotype was counted many times. V is TRBV7-3 and J is TRBJ1-5, with D perhaps TRBD1 (5 bases). CDR3 size: 21 residues. The germline V gene has CDR1 SGHTA and CDR2 FQGTGA. Trimming stripped 3 bases from V and 1 base from J, with 28 bases between. DNA of the CDR3: TGTGCCAGCAGCTTTTCCCACACGGGACCGTCCAACCGTAAAAGCAATCAGCCCCAGCATTTT. This codes for CASSFSHTGPSNRKSNQPQHF.

This clonotype has a count of ten or more. The chain has TRBV7-9 and TRBJ1-1; D not resolved. Between the trimmed V and J ends, which lost 6 bases and 4 bases, there was a span of 12 bases. This CDR3 is 13 amino acids long. CDR1 and CDR2 from the germline V gene are SEHNR and FQNEAQ (reference sequence). CDR3 residues: CASSKDGFTEAFF. CDR3 DNA sequence: TGTGCCAGCAGTAAAGACGGATTCACTGAAGCTTTCTTT.

This clonotype occurred many times. The chain carries TRBV7-8 and TRBJ2-3; 10 bases are shared with TRBD2. The V gene end was trimmed by 5 bases and the J gene end by 6 bases; junction bases not matched to a gene: 8. The CDR3 length is 15 residues. Germline CDR1 SGHVS, CDR2 FQNEAQ. This CDR3 is CASSTSGGAWDTQYF. The CDR3 DNA reads as TGTGCCAGCAGCACCAGCGGGGGGGCATGGGATACGCAGTATTTT.

This clonotype was observed at least ten times. As DNA, the CDR3 is TGCAGTGCTTATACAGGGATTTCGAACACCGGGGAGCTGTTTTTT. Its translation: CSAYTGISNTGELFF. The V gene is TRBV20-1, the J gene TRBJ2-2; possibly TRBD1 for D (6 bases). Germline CDR1 is DFQATT and CDR2 is SNEGSKA (reference sequence). The CDR3 is 15 residues long. The V and J ends lost 5 bases and 0 bases respectively, with 13 bases between them.

This clonotype was observed many times. The junction shows a germline mismatch at one end, possibly a read error. This chain connects TRBV30 to TRBJ1-4; tentative D call: TRBD1 (5 bases). This CDR3 region has 12 residues. Germline CDR1 reads GTSNPN; CDR2 reads SVGIG (reference sequence). The CDR3 nucleotides read TGTGCCTGGAGTGTACTTGGGGGATACGTGGTTTTT. This gives the protein CAWSVLGGYVVF.